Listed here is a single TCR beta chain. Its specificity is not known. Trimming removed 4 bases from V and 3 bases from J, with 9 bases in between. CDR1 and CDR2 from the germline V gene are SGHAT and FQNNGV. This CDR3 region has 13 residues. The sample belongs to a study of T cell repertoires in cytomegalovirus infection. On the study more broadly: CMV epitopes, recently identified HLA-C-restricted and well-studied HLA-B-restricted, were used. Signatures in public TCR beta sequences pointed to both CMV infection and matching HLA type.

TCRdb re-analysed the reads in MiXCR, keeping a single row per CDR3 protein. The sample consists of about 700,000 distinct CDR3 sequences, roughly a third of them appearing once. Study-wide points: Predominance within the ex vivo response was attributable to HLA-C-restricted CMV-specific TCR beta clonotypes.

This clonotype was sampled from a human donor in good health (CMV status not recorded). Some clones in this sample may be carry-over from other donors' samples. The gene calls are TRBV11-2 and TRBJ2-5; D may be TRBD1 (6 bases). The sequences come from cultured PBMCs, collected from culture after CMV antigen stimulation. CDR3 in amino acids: CASSSYREETQYF. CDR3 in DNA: TGTGCCAGCAGCTCTTACAGGGAAGAGACCCAGTACTTC.